This TCR beta chain was retrieved from a study of CD8 T cells in ankylosing spondylitis. This clonotype was seen only a few times. TCRdb called the 5' RACE reads again in MiXCR, with one record for every CDR3 protein. The sample carries 250,000 or so distinct CDR3 sequences, 15% to 20% recorded once. The germline V gene encodes CDR1 MNHEY and CDR2 SVGAGI. V gave up 0 bases and J gave up 5 bases, with 10 bases separating them. The CDR3 has 14 residues. The TCR was taken from a male donor with ankylosing spondylitis or in good health (not recorded which). The source material was blood, either unsorted or a sorted T cell fraction (not recorded which). This chain connects TRBV6-5 to TRBJ1-1, with D uncertain. CDR3 coding DNA: TGTGCCAGCAGTTACTCTTTTGCCGGGACTGAAGCTTTCTTT. This gives the protein CASSYSFAGTEAFF.